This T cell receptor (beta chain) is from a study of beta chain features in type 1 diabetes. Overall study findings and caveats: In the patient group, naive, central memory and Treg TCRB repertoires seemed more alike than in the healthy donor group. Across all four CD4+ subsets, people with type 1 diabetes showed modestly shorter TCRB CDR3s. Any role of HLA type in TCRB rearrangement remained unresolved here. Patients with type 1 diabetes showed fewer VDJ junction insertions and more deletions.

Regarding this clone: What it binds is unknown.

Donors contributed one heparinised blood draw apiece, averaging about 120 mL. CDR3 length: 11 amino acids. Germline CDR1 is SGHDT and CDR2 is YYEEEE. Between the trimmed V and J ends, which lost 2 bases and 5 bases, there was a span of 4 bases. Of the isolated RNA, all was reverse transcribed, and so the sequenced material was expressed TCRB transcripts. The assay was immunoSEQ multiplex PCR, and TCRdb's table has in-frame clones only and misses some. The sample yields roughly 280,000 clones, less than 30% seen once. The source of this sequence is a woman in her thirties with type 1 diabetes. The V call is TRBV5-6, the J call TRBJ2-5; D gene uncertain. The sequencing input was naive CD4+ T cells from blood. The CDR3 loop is CASSFRETQYF. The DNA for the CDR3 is TGTGCCAGCAGCTTTCGGGAGACCCAGTACTTC.